The clone carrying this T cell receptor (beta chain) was detected a few times. The antigen is unknown. Via MiXCR, TCRdb re-called the reads, giving one row per CDR3 protein. The sample yields approximately 1,000,000 distinct CDR3 sequences, about 33% seen once. The CDR3 spans 15 residues. The germline CDR1 and CDR2 sequences are MRHNA and SNTAGT. V was pared by 3 bases and J by 4 bases, with 3 bases of the junction left unmatched. The data were obtained in a study of T cell repertoires in cytomegalovirus infection. The wider study: Shared public TCR beta signatures pointed to both CMV infection and a matching HLA type. Overall study findings and caveats: The study found HLA-C-restricted CMV-specific TCR beta clonotypes dominating the ex vivo response.

The sample here was cultured CD8+ T cells from PBMCs, taken from culture after CMV antigen stimulation. The chain employs TRBV6-4 and TRBJ2-1; 10 positions match TRBD2. The receptor's source is a human donor in good health (CMV status not recorded). Some clones in this sample may be carry-over from other donors' samples. The CDR3 coding sequence is TGTGCCAGCAGTGAAGCGGGGGGGCCATACAATGAGCAGTTCTTC. Amino acid sequence: CASSEAGGPYNEQFF.